The rows below give T cell receptor beta chains drawn from one sample of a study of blood T cell repertoires in COVID-19. Some clones are missing from TCRdb's copy, which holds only in-frame ones; the method was immunoSEQ multiplex PCR. The profile covers around 210,000 clones, with 70% to 90% appearing a single time and around 17% taken by the ten largest. Sequenced material: peripheral blood. These receptors were taken from a man between 45 and 60 years old with COVID-19, enrolled during active disease. CDR3s include the opening cysteine and the closing phenylalanine or tryptophan. The order of the fields is J gene, D gene, clone size, CDR3 length, V gene, CDR3 DNA, CDR3 protein. D genes are given only for firm matches. Clone sizes are given selectively: once, few, many, or a class where the clone is expanded.

J gene: TRBJ1-1; D gene: -; clone size: few; CDR3 length: 13; V gene: TRBV29-1; CDR3 DNA: TGCAGCGTGCGACAGCCCCTGGTCACTGAAGCTTTCTTT; CDR3 protein: CSVRQPLVTEAFF
J gene: TRBJ2-1; D gene: -; clone size: -; CDR3 length: 15; V gene: TRBV6-2/TRBV6-3; CDR3 DNA: TGTGCCAGCAGTTACGCGGGGAAACACTACAATGAGCAGTTCTTC; CDR3 protein: CASSYAGKHYNEQFF
J gene: TRBJ1-5; D gene: -; clone size: -; CDR3 length: 16; V gene: TRBV7-3; CDR3 DNA: TGTGCCAGCAGCTTAATATTGGCGGTTCTCAATCAGCCCCAGCATTTT; CDR3 protein: CASSLILAVLNQPQHF
J gene: TRBJ1-1; D gene: -; clone size: -; CDR3 length: 15; V gene: TRBV6-1; CDR3 DNA: TGTGCCAGCAGTGAAGGGGGGGGCGGTGACACTGAAGCTTTCTTT; CDR3 protein: CASSEGGGGDTEAFF
J gene: TRBJ2-2; D gene: TRBD1; clone size: -; CDR3 length: 17; V gene: TRBV5-5; CDR3 DNA: TGTGCCAGCAGCTTGACTTGGACAGGGTCGTATGACGGGGAGCTGTTTTTT; CDR3 protein: CASSLTWTGSYDGELFF
J gene: TRBJ1-1; D gene: -; clone size: -; CDR3 length: 12; V gene: TRBV5-4; CDR3 DNA: TGTGCCAGCGGCGGCAGGAACACTGAAGCTTTCTTT; CDR3 protein: CASGGRNTEAFF
J gene: TRBJ1-2; D gene: -; clone size: -; CDR3 length: 14; V gene: TRBV19; CDR3 DNA: TGTGCCAGTAGTATAGTTCCCGAGGGCTATGGCTACACCTTC; CDR3 protein: CASSIVPEGYGYTF
J gene: TRBJ1-4; D gene: -; clone size: -; CDR3 length: 14; V gene: TRBV2; CDR3 DNA: TGTGCCAGCGGACGACAGCCTTATAATGAAAAACTGTTTTTT; CDR3 protein: CASGRQPYNEKLFF
J gene: TRBJ2-7; D gene: -; clone size: -; CDR3 length: 13; V gene: TRBV28; CDR3 DNA: TGTGCCAGCACCTCTGGGGGGTGGTACGAGCAGTACTTC; CDR3 protein: CASTSGGWYEQYF
J gene: TRBJ2-1; D gene: -; clone size: -; CDR3 length: 15; V gene: TRBV6-5; CDR3 DNA: TGTGCCAGCAGATACTTTTCGAACCGACAAGATGAGCAGTTCTTC; CDR3 protein: CASRYFSNRQDEQFF
J gene: TRBJ2-5; D gene: TRBD1; clone size: -; CDR3 length: 15; V gene: TRBV18; CDR3 DNA: TGTGCCAGCTCACCACAGGGGGCGCCTGAAGAGACCCAGTACTTC; CDR3 protein: CASSPQGAPEETQYF
J gene: TRBJ2-7; D gene: TRBD1; clone size: -; CDR3 length: 15; V gene: TRBV19; CDR3 DNA: TGTGCCAGTAGTCTATCGGACAGGGCTCGTTACGAGCAGTACTTC; CDR3 protein: CASSLSDRARYEQYF
J gene: TRBJ2-2; D gene: -; clone size: -; CDR3 length: 16; V gene: TRBV7-2; CDR3 DNA: TGTGCCAGCAGCTTAGTCGCTTTGGCGGGTTCCGGGGAGCTGTTTTTT; CDR3 protein: CASSLVALAGSGELFF
J gene: TRBJ1-5; D gene: TRBD1; clone size: -; CDR3 length: 16; V gene: TRBV30; CDR3 DNA: TGTGCCTGGAGTGTCTTGGGACAGGGGAGCAATCAGCCCCAGCATTTT; CDR3 protein: CAWSVLGQGSNQPQHF
J gene: TRBJ1-5; D gene: -; clone size: -; CDR3 length: 15; V gene: TRBV6-5; CDR3 DNA: TGTGCCAGCAGAGGACAGCGCTTTAGCAATCAGCCCCAGCATTTT; CDR3 protein: CASRGQRFSNQPQHF
J gene: TRBJ2-2; D gene: -; clone size: -; CDR3 length: 15; V gene: TRBV2; CDR3 DNA: TGTGCCAGCAGTGAGCAGGGCGCGAACACCGGGGAGCTGTTTTTT; CDR3 protein: CASSEQGANTGELFF
J gene: TRBJ2-1; D gene: -; clone size: -; CDR3 length: 16; V gene: TRBV6-6; CDR3 DNA: TGTGCCAGCAGTTACCCGTCCCGGGACAAATACAATGAGCAGTTCTTC; CDR3 protein: CASSYPSRDKYNEQFF
J gene: TRBJ2-7; D gene: TRBD1; clone size: few; CDR3 length: 12; V gene: TRBV29-1; CDR3 DNA: TGCAGCGCGAAGGACAGGGCGTACGAGCAGTACTTC; CDR3 protein: CSAKDRAYEQYF
J gene: TRBJ2-1; D gene: TRBD2; clone size: -; CDR3 length: 17; V gene: TRBV6-2/TRBV6-3; CDR3 DNA: TGTGCCAGCAGTTACGACCGTCGGGGGGGCACGGGAAATGAGCAGTTCTTC; CDR3 protein: CASSYDRRGGTGNEQFF
J gene: TRBJ1-4; D gene: TRBD1; clone size: once; CDR3 length: 15; V gene: TRBV7-6; CDR3 DNA: TGTGCCAGCAGCGGAGGACAGGGAGTAAATGAAAAACTGTTTTTT; CDR3 protein: CASSGGQGVNEKLFF
J gene: TRBJ2-7; D gene: TRBD2; clone size: -; CDR3 length: 16; V gene: TRBV3-1/TRBV3-2; CDR3 DNA: TGTGCCAGCAGCCAGAGAAGCGGGGGCCTCTCCTACGAGCAGTACTTC; CDR3 protein: CASSQRSGGLSYEQYF
J gene: TRBJ1-1; D gene: -; clone size: once; CDR3 length: 16; V gene: TRBV6-5; CDR3 DNA: TGTGCCAGCAGTTACGTGGAGTTCGGATCTTACACTGAAGCTTTCTTT; CDR3 protein: CASSYVEFGSYTEAFF
J gene: TRBJ2-5; D gene: -; clone size: -; CDR3 length: 14; V gene: TRBV28; CDR3 DNA: TGTGCCAGCAGCAACGGAGGGGCGGAAGAGACCCAGTACTTC; CDR3 protein: CASSNGGAEETQYF
J gene: TRBJ2-7; D gene: TRBD1; clone size: -; CDR3 length: 15; V gene: TRBV6-5; CDR3 DNA: TGTGCCAGCGGGGGACAGGGTAGACCGTCCTACGAGCAGTACTTC; CDR3 protein: CASGGQGRPSYEQYF
J gene: TRBJ1-2; D gene: -; clone size: -; CDR3 length: 16; V gene: TRBV28; CDR3 DNA: TGTGCCAGCAGTTTAATGTTGTCGACGAATTCGGGTGGCTACACCTTC; CDR3 protein: CASSLMLSTNSGGYTF
J gene: TRBJ2-5; D gene: TRBD2; clone size: once; CDR3 length: 14; V gene: TRBV5-6; CDR3 DNA: TGTGCCAGCAGCTTAGCGGGGGGGAGAGAGACCCAGTACTTC; CDR3 protein: CASSLAGGRETQYF
J gene: TRBJ1-6; D gene: -; clone size: -; CDR3 length: 14; V gene: TRBV6-6; CDR3 DNA: TGTGCCAGCAGTATCGACAGCTATAATTCACCCCTCCACTTT; CDR3 protein: CASSIDSYNSPLHF
J gene: TRBJ2-4; D gene: TRBD2; clone size: -; CDR3 length: 18; V gene: TRBV19; CDR3 DNA: TGTGCCAGTAGTATCGGACTAGCGGGAGGCGGTATCAAAAACATTCAGTACTTC; CDR3 protein: CASSIGLAGGGIKNIQYF
J gene: TRBJ2-3; D gene: -; clone size: once; CDR3 length: 14; V gene: TRBV7-9; CDR3 DNA: TGTGCCAGCAGCTTTCCACTAGTTACAGATACGCAGTATTTT; CDR3 protein: CASSFPLVTDTQYF
J gene: TRBJ1-1; D gene: TRBD1; clone size: -; CDR3 length: 18; V gene: TRBV19; CDR3 DNA: TGTGCCAGTAGTCCGACAGGGGGCCAAACCTTCGTGAACACTGAAGCTTTCTTT; CDR3 protein: CASSPTGGQTFVNTEAFF
J gene: TRBJ2-5; D gene: -; clone size: once; CDR3 length: 15; V gene: TRBV7-2; CDR3 DNA: TGTGCCAGCAGCTTAGTGGTACAAAGCCAAGAGACCCAGTACTTC; CDR3 protein: CASSLVVQSQETQYF
J gene: TRBJ2-1; D gene: TRBD2; clone size: -; CDR3 length: 16; V gene: TRBV7-9; CDR3 DNA: TGTGCCAGCAGCTTATCTAGCGGGAGCCCTTACAATGAGCAGTTCTTC; CDR3 protein: CASSLSSGSPYNEQFF
J gene: TRBJ2-5; D gene: -; clone size: -; CDR3 length: 13; V gene: TRBV5-4; CDR3 DNA: TGTGCCAGCAGCTTGTGGACAGAAGAGACCCAGTACTTC; CDR3 protein: CASSLWTEETQYF
J gene: TRBJ2-2; D gene: TRBD2; clone size: -; CDR3 length: 13; V gene: TRBV25-1; CDR3 DNA: TGTGCCTCGGCCCGGGGGGGCACCGGGGAGCTGTTTTTT; CDR3 protein: CASARGGTGELFF
J gene: TRBJ2-1; D gene: -; clone size: -; CDR3 length: 15; V gene: TRBV6-2/TRBV6-3; CDR3 DNA: TGTGCCAGCAGTTTTGGACTACCCCCGACGGGCGAGCAGTTCTTC; CDR3 protein: CASSFGLPPTGEQFF
J gene: TRBJ2-7; D gene: -; clone size: -; CDR3 length: 13; V gene: TRBV18; CDR3 DNA: TGTGCCAGCTCACCAAGGACACCCTACGAGCAGTACTTC; CDR3 protein: CASSPRTPYEQYF
J gene: TRBJ2-3; D gene: TRBD1; clone size: -; CDR3 length: 17; V gene: TRBV11-2; CDR3 DNA: TGTGCCAGCAGGACACCCTCGGGACAGGGGGCTGGAGATACGCAGTATTTT; CDR3 protein: CASRTPSGQGAGDTQYF
J gene: TRBJ2-5; D gene: -; clone size: once; CDR3 length: 15; V gene: TRBV7-9; CDR3 DNA: TGTGCCAGCAGCTTAGGGGGGACACGGCAAGAGACCCAGTACTTC; CDR3 protein: CASSLGGTRQETQYF
J gene: TRBJ2-2; D gene: TRBD2; clone size: once; CDR3 length: 17; V gene: TRBV9; CDR3 DNA: TGTGCCAGCAGCGTGCTAGCGGGGGGGACGAACACCGGGGAGCTGTTTTTT; CDR3 protein: CASSVLAGGTNTGELFF
J gene: TRBJ1-5; D gene: TRBD1; clone size: -; CDR3 length: 14; V gene: TRBV7-9; CDR3 DNA: TGTGCCAGCAGCTTACAGGGGGACAATCAGCCCCAGCATTTT; CDR3 protein: CASSLQGDNQPQHF
J gene: TRBJ1-1; D gene: -; clone size: -; CDR3 length: 15; V gene: TRBV7-8; CDR3 DNA: TGTGCCAGCAGCGATTCGAAACAGATGAACACTGAAGCTTTCTTT; CDR3 protein: CASSDSKQMNTEAFF
J gene: TRBJ2-3; D gene: TRBD2; clone size: -; CDR3 length: 15; V gene: TRBV5-4; CDR3 DNA: TGTGCCAGCAGCTTGGTGGCGGGAGGGGACTATACGCAGTATTTT; CDR3 protein: CASSLVAGGDYTQYF
J gene: TRBJ2-7; D gene: TRBD1; clone size: -; CDR3 length: 13; V gene: TRBV28; CDR3 DNA: TGTGCCAGCGAGACAGGGGGGAGCTACGAGCAGTACTTC; CDR3 protein: CASETGGSYEQYF
J gene: TRBJ1-6; D gene: TRBD1; clone size: once; CDR3 length: 14; V gene: TRBV7-9; CDR3 DNA: TGTGCCAGCAGCCCGGGACAGGGCAATTCACCCCTCCACTTT; CDR3 protein: CASSPGQGNSPLHF
J gene: TRBJ2-5; D gene: TRBD1; clone size: -; CDR3 length: 17; V gene: TRBV5-4; CDR3 DNA: TGTGCCAGCAGCCCGGGAAGGGTATTAGGGGGCGAAGAGACCCAGTACTTC; CDR3 protein: CASSPGRVLGGEETQYF
J gene: TRBJ1-2; D gene: -; clone size: -; CDR3 length: 15; V gene: TRBV7-8; CDR3 DNA: TGTGCCAGCAGCGACTCGGACAGTCCGTCCTATGGCTACACCTTC; CDR3 protein: CASSDSDSPSYGYTF
J gene: TRBJ2-3; D gene: -; clone size: -; CDR3 length: 14; V gene: TRBV27; CDR3 DNA: TGTGCCAGCAGTTTCGGGACAAGCGCGGATACGCAGTATTTT; CDR3 protein: CASSFGTSADTQYF
J gene: TRBJ1-4; D gene: TRBD1; clone size: -; CDR3 length: 13; V gene: TRBV19; CDR3 DNA: TGTGCCAGTAGGGTGACAGGGGGTGAAAAACTGTTTTTT; CDR3 protein: CASRVTGGEKLFF
J gene: TRBJ2-7; D gene: -; clone size: -; CDR3 length: 14; V gene: TRBV29-1; CDR3 DNA: TGCAGCGTTGGCTCGGGAAGGGCCCCCTACGAGCAGTACTTC; CDR3 protein: CSVGSGRAPYEQYF
J gene: TRBJ1-5; D gene: TRBD1; clone size: -; CDR3 length: 15; V gene: TRBV30; CDR3 DNA: TGTGCCTGGAGACAGGGGCTGGACGGCAATCAGCCCCAGCATTTT; CDR3 protein: CAWRQGLDGNQPQHF
J gene: TRBJ2-7; D gene: TRBD2; clone size: -; CDR3 length: 14; V gene: TRBV7-2; CDR3 DNA: TGTGCCAGCAGGACTAGCGGGGCCACCTACGAGCAGTACTTC; CDR3 protein: CASRTSGATYEQYF